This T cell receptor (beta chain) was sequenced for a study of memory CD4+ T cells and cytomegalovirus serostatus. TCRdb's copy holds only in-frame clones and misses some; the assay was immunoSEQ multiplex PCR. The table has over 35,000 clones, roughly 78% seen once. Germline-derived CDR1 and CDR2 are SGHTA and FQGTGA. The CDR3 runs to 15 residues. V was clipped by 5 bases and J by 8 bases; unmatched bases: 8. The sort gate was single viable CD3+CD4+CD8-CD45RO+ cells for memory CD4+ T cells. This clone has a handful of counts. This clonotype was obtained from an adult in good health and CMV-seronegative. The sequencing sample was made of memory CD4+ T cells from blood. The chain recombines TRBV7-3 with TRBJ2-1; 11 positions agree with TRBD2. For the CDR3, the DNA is TGTGCCAGCAGCCGTAGCGGGGGGGGCTTTCATGAGCAGTTCTTC. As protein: CASSRSGGGFHEQFF.